This T cell receptor beta chain was recovered during a study of T cell responses to AZD1222 COVID-19 vaccine. Study context: Analyses pooled second doses at about 4 or about 12 weeks. General study results and limits: Spike-specific TCR breadth and depth both grew after two AZD1222 doses.

As regards this clone: Its specificity is unknown.

The CDR3 has 12 amino acids. Germline-derived CDR1 and CDR2 are ENHRY and SYGVKD. V gave up 5 bases and J gave up 4 bases, with 8 bases separating them. Here immunoSEQ multiplex PCR was the method, and the copy in TCRdb shows in-frame clones only, minus some. This repertoire shows roughly 96,000 clones, roughly 88% found once; its top ten account for 26%. The sample consisted of peripheral blood, taken on day 0 of AZD1222 vaccination. The TCR sequence derives from an adult in good health. The chain employs TRBV10-3 and TRBJ1-1; TRBD1 might be the D (5 bases). As DNA, the CDR3 is TGTGCCATCAGTCCAAGGGGCACTGAAGCTTTCTTT. It is translated as CAISPRGTEAFF.